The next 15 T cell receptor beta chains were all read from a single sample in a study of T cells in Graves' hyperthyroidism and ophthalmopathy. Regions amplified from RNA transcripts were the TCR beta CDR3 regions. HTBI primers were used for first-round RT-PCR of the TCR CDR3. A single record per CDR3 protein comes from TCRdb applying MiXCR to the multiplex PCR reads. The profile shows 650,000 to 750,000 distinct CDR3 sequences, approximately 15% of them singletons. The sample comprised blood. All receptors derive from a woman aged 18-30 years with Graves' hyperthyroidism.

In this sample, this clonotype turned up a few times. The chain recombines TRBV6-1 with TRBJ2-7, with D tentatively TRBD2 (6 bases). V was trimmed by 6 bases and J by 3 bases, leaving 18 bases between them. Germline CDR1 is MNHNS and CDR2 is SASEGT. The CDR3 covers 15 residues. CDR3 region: CASSLQAAGIYEQYF. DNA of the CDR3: TGTGCCAGCAGCTTACAGGCCGCGGGGATCTACGAGCAGTACTTC.

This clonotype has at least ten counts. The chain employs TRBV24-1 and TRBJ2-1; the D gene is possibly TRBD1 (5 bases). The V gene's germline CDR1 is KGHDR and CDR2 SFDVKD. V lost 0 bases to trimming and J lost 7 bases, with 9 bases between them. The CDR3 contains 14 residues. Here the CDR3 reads CATSDLQGRNEQFF. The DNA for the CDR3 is TGTGCCACCAGTGATTTGCAGGGAAGGAATGAGCAGTTCTTC.

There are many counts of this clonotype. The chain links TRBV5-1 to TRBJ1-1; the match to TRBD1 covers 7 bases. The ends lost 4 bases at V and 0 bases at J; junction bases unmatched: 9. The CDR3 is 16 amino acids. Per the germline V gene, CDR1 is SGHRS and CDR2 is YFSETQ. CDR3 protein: CASSPLGQIMNTEAFF. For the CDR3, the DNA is TGCGCCAGCAGCCCACTGGGACAGATCATGAACACTGAAGCTTTCTTT.

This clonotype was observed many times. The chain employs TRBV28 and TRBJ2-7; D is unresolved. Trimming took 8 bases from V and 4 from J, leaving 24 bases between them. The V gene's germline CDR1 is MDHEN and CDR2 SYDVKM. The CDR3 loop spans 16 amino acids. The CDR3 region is CASQEEDPGLDYEQYF. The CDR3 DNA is TGTGCCAGCCAAGAGGAAGACCCGGGTCTTGATTACGAGCAGTACTTC.

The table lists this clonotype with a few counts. CDR3 loop: CSAGGQGLAREQFF. The CDR3 bases are TGCAGTGCGGGGGGCCAGGGACTAGCGCGGGAGCAGTTCTTC. V is TRBV20-1 and J is TRBJ2-1; TRBD2 matches at 10 bases. CDR3 length: 14 amino acids. Germline-derived CDR1 and CDR2 are DFQATT and SNEGSKA (reference sequence). With 6 bases clipped from V and 10 bases from J, the junction kept 12 bases outside the gene matches.

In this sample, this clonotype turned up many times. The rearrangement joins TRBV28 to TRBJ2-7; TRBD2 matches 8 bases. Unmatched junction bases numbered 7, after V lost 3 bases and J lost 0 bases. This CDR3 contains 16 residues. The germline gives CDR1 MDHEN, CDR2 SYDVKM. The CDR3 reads CASSFPLAGYSYEQYF. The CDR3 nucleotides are TGTGCCAGCAGTTTCCCTCTAGCGGGCTACTCCTACGAGCAGTACTTC.

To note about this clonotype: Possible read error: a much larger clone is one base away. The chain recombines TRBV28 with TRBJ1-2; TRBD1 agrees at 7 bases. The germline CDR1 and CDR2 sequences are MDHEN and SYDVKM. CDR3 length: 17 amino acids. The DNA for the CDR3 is TGTGCCAGCAGTTTATGGTACCGGGACAGCACAAACTATGGCTACGCCTTC. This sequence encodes CASSLWYRDSTNYGYAF.

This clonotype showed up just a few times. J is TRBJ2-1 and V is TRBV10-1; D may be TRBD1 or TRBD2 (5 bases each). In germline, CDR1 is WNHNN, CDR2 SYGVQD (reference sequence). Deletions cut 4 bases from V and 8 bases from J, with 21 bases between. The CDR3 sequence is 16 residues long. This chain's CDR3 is CASSGSSGPDADEQFF. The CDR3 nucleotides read TGCGCCAGCAGTGGGAGTTCGGGACCCGACGCAGATGAGCAGTTCTTC.

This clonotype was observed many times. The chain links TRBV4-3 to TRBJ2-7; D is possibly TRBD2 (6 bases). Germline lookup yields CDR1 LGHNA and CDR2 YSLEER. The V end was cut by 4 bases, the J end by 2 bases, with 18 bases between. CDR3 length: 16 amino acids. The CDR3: CASSLGRGTLTYEQYF. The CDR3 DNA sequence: TGCGCCAGCAGCCTTGGGCGGGGTACCCTTACCTACGAGCAGTACTTC.

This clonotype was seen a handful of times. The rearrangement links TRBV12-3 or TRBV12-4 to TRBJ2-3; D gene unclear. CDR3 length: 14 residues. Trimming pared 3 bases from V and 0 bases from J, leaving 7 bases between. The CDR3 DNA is TGTGCCAGCAGTTTTATAGTGAGCACAGATACGCAGTATTTT. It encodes CASSFIVSTDTQYF.

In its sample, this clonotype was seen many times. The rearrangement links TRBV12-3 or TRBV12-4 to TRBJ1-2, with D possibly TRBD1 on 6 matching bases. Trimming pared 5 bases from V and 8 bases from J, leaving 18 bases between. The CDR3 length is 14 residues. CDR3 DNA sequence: TGTGCCAGCAGTAAAGGCAGGGGCGCTGAGGGCTACACCTTC. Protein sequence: CASSKGRGAEGYTF.

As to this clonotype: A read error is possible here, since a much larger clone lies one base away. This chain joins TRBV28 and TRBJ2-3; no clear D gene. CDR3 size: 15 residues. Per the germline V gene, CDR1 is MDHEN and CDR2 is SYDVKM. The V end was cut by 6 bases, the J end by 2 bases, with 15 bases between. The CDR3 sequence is CASRLFGWYTDTQYF. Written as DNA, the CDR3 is TGTGCCAGCAGGCTGTTCGGGTGGTACACAGATACGCAGTATTTT.

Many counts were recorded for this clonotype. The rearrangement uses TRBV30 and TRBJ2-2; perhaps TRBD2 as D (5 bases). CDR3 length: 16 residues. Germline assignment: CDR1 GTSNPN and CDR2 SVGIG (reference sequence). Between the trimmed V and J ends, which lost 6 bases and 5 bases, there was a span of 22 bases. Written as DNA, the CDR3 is TGTGCCTGTTCCCTCAGCGGTAGGAGGATGACCGGGGAGCTGTTTTTT. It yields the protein CACSLSGRRMTGELFF. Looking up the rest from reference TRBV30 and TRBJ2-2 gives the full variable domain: SQTIHQWPATLVQPVGSPLSLECTVEGTSNPNLYWYRQAAGRGLQLLFYSVGIGQISSEVPQNLSASRPQDRQFILSSKKLLLSDSGFYLCACSLSGRRMTGELFFGEGSRLTVL.

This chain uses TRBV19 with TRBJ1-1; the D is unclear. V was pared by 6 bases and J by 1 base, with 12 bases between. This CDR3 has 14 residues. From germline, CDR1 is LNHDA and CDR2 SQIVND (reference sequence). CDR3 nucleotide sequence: TGTGCCAGTAGCCACTTGTGGAGGAACACTGAAGCTTTCTTT. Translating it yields CASSHLWRNTEAFF.

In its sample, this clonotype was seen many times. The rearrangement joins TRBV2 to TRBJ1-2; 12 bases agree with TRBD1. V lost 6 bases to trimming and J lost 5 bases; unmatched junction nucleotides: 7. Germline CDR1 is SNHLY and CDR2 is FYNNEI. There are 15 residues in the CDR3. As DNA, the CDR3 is TGTGCCAGCAGAGCCCCGGGACAGGGGGCATATGGCTACACCTTC. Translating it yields CASRAPGQGAYGYTF.